This is a list of T cell receptor beta chains from one sample in a study of OX40 agonist ivuxolimab in advanced cancers. Here immunoSEQ multiplex PCR was the method, and the copy in TCRdb shows in-frame clones only, minus some. The sample includes fewer than 14,000 clones, around 80% of them seen just once. Sequencing was performed on CD4+ or CD8+ T cells sorted from blood, taken in a trial of the OX40 agonist ivuxolimab. The receptors derive from an adult with an advanced solid tumor such as melanoma, head and neck, liver or kidney cancer. CDR3s include the opening cysteine and the closing phenylalanine or tryptophan. Each record gives: J gene, D gene, V gene, clone size, CDR3 DNA, CDR3 protein. A D gene is named only where the DNA matches it firmly. Size tells how often a clone was seen (once, few, many) or the class of an expanded clone, and some rows leave it out.

J gene: TRBJ2-3
D gene: TRBD2
V gene: TRBV7-9
clone size: .
CDR3 DNA: TGTGCCAGCAGCACCAATAGCGGGAGCGGTACAGATACGCAGTATTTT
CDR3 protein: CASSTNSGSGTDTQYF

J gene: TRBJ2-6
D gene: TRBD1
V gene: TRBV5-1
clone size: .
CDR3 DNA: TGCGCCAGCAGCGGGACAGGGGTTGGGGCCAACGTCCTGACTTTC
CDR3 protein: CASSGTGVGANVLTF

J gene: TRBJ2-3
D gene: .
V gene: TRBV15
clone size: .
CDR3 DNA: TGTGCCACAACCGGGGCTGGCACAGATACGCAGTATTTT
CDR3 protein: CATTGAGTDTQYF

J gene: TRBJ1-5
D gene: .
V gene: TRBV6-5
clone size: .
CDR3 DNA: TGTGCCAGCAGTATCCACAGCAATCAGCCCCAGCATTTT
CDR3 protein: CASSIHSNQPQHF

J gene: TRBJ2-7
D gene: .
V gene: TRBV7-3
clone size: .
CDR3 DNA: TGTGCCAGCAGCCCCCCCGGTCGGGGGATCTACGAGCAGTACTTC
CDR3 protein: CASSPPGRGIYEQYF

J gene: TRBJ2-3
D gene: TRBD2
V gene: TRBV6-4
clone size: .
CDR3 DNA: TGTGCCAGCGCTATAACTAGCGGAGACACAGATACGCAGTATTTT
CDR3 protein: CASAITSGDTDTQYF

J gene: TRBJ2-7
D gene: TRBD1
V gene: TRBV5-6
clone size: .
CDR3 DNA: TGTGCCAGCAGCTTGGAGGGACAGGATGAACCCTACGAGCAGTACTTC
CDR3 protein: CASSLEGQDEPYEQYF

J gene: TRBJ2-2
D gene: .
V gene: TRBV30
clone size: .
CDR3 DNA: TGTGCCTGGAGAGATGCCACCGGGGAGCTGTTTTTT
CDR3 protein: CAWRDATGELFF

J gene: TRBJ1-2
D gene: .
V gene: TRBV14
clone size: .
CDR3 DNA: TGTGCCAGCAGCCCCCTCGGGGAGGAGTATGGCTACACCTTC
CDR3 protein: CASSPLGEEYGYTF

J gene: TRBJ1-1
D gene: .
V gene: TRBV7-9
clone size: .
CDR3 DNA: TGTGCCAGCCAGCTTGCAGGGGAATACACTGAAGCTTTCTTT
CDR3 protein: CASQLAGEYTEAFF

J gene: TRBJ2-1
D gene: TRBD2
V gene: TRBV19
clone size: .
CDR3 DNA: TGTGCCAGTAGTATAGCGGGAGGTTCGCACAATGAGCAGTTCTTC
CDR3 protein: CASSIAGGSHNEQFF

J gene: TRBJ2-1
D gene: .
V gene: TRBV7-8
clone size: once
CDR3 DNA: TGTGCCAGCAGCCGATCCCAGGGGAACAATGAGCAGTTCTTC
CDR3 protein: CASSRSQGNNEQFF

J gene: TRBJ2-1
D gene: TRBD1
V gene: TRBV7-3
clone size: .
CDR3 DNA: TGTGCCAGCAGCCCCCGTCAGACAGGGGTCAATGAGCAGTTCTTC
CDR3 protein: CASSPRQTGVNEQFF

J gene: TRBJ1-5
D gene: TRBD1
V gene: TRBV27
clone size: few
CDR3 DNA: TGTGCCACCGGGGACAGGGGGACCCCAGGGCCCCAGCATTTT
CDR3 protein: CATGDRGTPGPQHF

J gene: TRBJ2-7
D gene: TRBD1
V gene: TRBV12-5
clone size: few
CDR3 DNA: TGTGCTAGTGGCTCGGGACAGGGGTCGTACTACGAGCAGTACTTC
CDR3 protein: CASGSGQGSYYEQYF

J gene: TRBJ2-7
D gene: TRBD1
V gene: TRBV19
clone size: .
CDR3 DNA: TGTGCCAGTAGTATAGGGACAGGTTACTACGAGCAGTACTTC
CDR3 protein: CASSIGTGYYEQYF

J gene: TRBJ2-5
D gene: .
V gene: TRBV11-2
clone size: .
CDR3 DNA: TGTGCCAGCAGCTCCCTGGTGGAGACCCAGTACTTC
CDR3 protein: CASSSLVETQYF

J gene: TRBJ2-3
D gene: .
V gene: TRBV6-4
clone size: .
CDR3 DNA: TGTGCCAGCAGTCCCCGGATCACAGATACGCAGTATTTT
CDR3 protein: CASSPRITDTQYF

J gene: TRBJ2-7
D gene: .
V gene: TRBV15
clone size: .
CDR3 DNA: TGTGCCACCAGCACAGGGGTTGGTTACGAGCAGTACTTC
CDR3 protein: CATSTGVGYEQYF

J gene: TRBJ2-1
D gene: TRBD2
V gene: TRBV6-1
clone size: .
CDR3 DNA: TGTGCCAGCAGTGAATTAGCGGGATCTTCCTTCAATGAGCAGTTCTTC
CDR3 protein: CASSELAGSSFNEQFF

J gene: TRBJ2-7
D gene: .
V gene: TRBV7-9
clone size: .
CDR3 DNA: TGTGCCAGCAGCAAATGGGAGAGCGTTTACGAGCAGTACTTC
CDR3 protein: CASSKWESVYEQYF

J gene: TRBJ2-7
D gene: TRBD2
V gene: TRBV14
clone size: .
CDR3 DNA: TGTGCCAGCAGCGAAACCGGGACTAGCGGGCCTCCATACGAGCAGTACTTC
CDR3 protein: CASSETGTSGPPYEQYF

J gene: TRBJ2-3
D gene: .
V gene: TRBV4-1
clone size: .
CDR3 DNA: TGCGCCAGCAGCCAAAAAACCGCCCCCCCGCGCGAGGGGTCTAGCACAGATACGCAGTATTTT
CDR3 protein: CASSQKTAPPREGSSTDTQYF

J gene: TRBJ2-1
D gene: .
V gene: TRBV15
clone size: .
CDR3 DNA: TGTGCCACCACCTCAGTGGGCCAGTTTATCAATGAGCAGTTCTTC
CDR3 protein: CATTSVGQFINEQFF

J gene: TRBJ2-3
D gene: TRBD1
V gene: TRBV27
clone size: .
CDR3 DNA: TGTGCCAGCAGTTTATGGGGACAGGGCGCAGATACGCAGTATTTT
CDR3 protein: CASSLWGQGADTQYF

J gene: TRBJ2-2
D gene: .
V gene: TRBV13
clone size: .
CDR3 DNA: TGTGCCAGCAGCTTTGGGGACACCGGGGAGCTGTTTTTT
CDR3 protein: CASSFGDTGELFF

J gene: TRBJ2-1
D gene: .
V gene: TRBV6-1
clone size: few
CDR3 DNA: TGTGCCAGCAGTGAATCTGCGGTGGGACCCGATAATGAGCAGTTCTTC
CDR3 protein: CASSESAVGPDNEQFF

J gene: TRBJ1-2
D gene: .
V gene: TRBV11-3
clone size: .
CDR3 DNA: TGTGCCAGCAGCTTAGATCGGTACGACCCTACCGACGGCTACACCTTC
CDR3 protein: CASSLDRYDPTDGYTF

J gene: TRBJ1-1
D gene: .
V gene: TRBV7-9
clone size: once
CDR3 DNA: TGTGCCAGCAGTATTATGGGGGCAAACACTGAAGCTTTCTTT
CDR3 protein: CASSIMGANTEAFF

J gene: TRBJ1-2
D gene: .
V gene: TRBV9
clone size: .
CDR3 DNA: TGTGCCAGCAGCGTAGACACAGGAGTTGGGGTGACCTTC
CDR3 protein: CASSVDTGVGVTF

J gene: TRBJ1-5
D gene: .
V gene: TRBV10-3
clone size: .
CDR3 DNA: TGTGCCATCAGTGAGTCGGAGGGACGGCAGCCCCAGCATTTT
CDR3 protein: CAISESEGRQPQHF

J gene: TRBJ1-1
D gene: .
V gene: TRBV7-9
clone size: .
CDR3 DNA: TGTGCCAGCAGCTCTATCAGGGCTGGTTTGAACACTGAAGCTTTCTTT
CDR3 protein: CASSSIRAGLNTEAFF